This entry lists 10 T cell receptor beta chains sequenced from one sample in a study of cytomegalovirus exposure and HLA in healthy donors. TCRdb's table, derived via immunoSEQ multiplex PCR, lists solely in-frame clones and lacks some. The data contain 40,000 to 55,000 clones, roughly 93% of them singletons. Sequencing was performed on PBMCs. Every receptor here comes from a woman between 18 and 29 years old in good health and CMV-seronegative.

This chain connects TRBV6-5 to TRBJ2-1; 7 bases line up with TRBD1. Trimming took 10 bases from V and 8 from J; bases not matched to a gene: 14. Looked up from germline, CDR1 is MNHEY and CDR2 is SVGAGI. The CDR3 extends over 14 amino acids. CDR3 coding DNA: TGTGCCACACAGACAGGGTCGGTGGCGGATGAGCAGTTCTTC. It codes for CATQTGSVADEQFF.

This chain joins TRBV6-6 and TRBJ2-1; 11 nucleotides line up with TRBD2. Germline trimming cut 6 bases from V and 6 bases from J; bases unmatched to any gene: 4. This CDR3 has 14 residues. CDR1 MNHNY and CDR2 SVGAGI come from the germline V gene (reference sequence). CDR3 in DNA: TGTGCCAGCAGGCTAGCGGGAGGTATCAATGAGCAGTTCTTC. Translation gives CASRLAGGINEQFF.

The chain is built from TRBV28 and TRBJ2-6; tentative D call: TRBD2 (5 bases). This CDR3 contains 16 residues. V dropped 3 bases and J dropped 4 bases, with 13 bases sitting between them. Germline CDR1 is MDHEN and CDR2 is SYDVKM. The CDR3 DNA sequence: TGTGCCAGCAGTTTGGTCGGGGTGGCCGGGGCCAACGTCCTGACTTTC. Its protein product is CASSLVGVAGANVLTF.

The genes are TRBV9 and TRBJ2-3, with 9 bases fitting TRBD1. Germline V gives CDR1 SGDLS, CDR2 YYNGEE. With 3 bases clipped from V and 3 bases from J, the junction kept 11 bases outside the gene matches. The CDR3 sequence is 17 residues long. The DNA for the CDR3 is TGTGCCAGCAGCGCGAGACCGGGACAGGGATGGACAGATACGCAGTATTTT. It is translated as CASSARPGQGWTDTQYF. The full variable domain, in which reference TRBV9 and TRBJ2-3 provide the parts outside the CDR3, is DSGVTQTPKHLITATGQRVTLRCSPRSGDLSVYWYQQSLDQGLQFLIQYYNGEERAKGNILERFSAQQFPDLHSELNLSSLELGDSALYFCASSARPGQGWTDTQYFGPGTRLTVL.

This chain connects TRBV5-1 to TRBJ1-6; the match to TRBD1 covers 11 bases. CDR1 is SGHRS, CDR2 YFSETQ, per germline. V trimming: 3 bases; J trimming: 9 bases; junction bases outside the gene matches: 8. The CDR3 runs 16 residues. CDR3 protein: CASSSGRTGGSSPLHF. The CDR3 DNA is TGCGCCAGCAGCTCCGGCCGGACAGGGGGCAGTTCACCCCTCCACTTT.

CDR3 nucleotide sequence: TGTGCCAGTAGTATTTTAGGACAGGGGAACACTGAAGCTTTCTTT. It codes for CASSILGQGNTEAFF. This chain joins TRBV19 and TRBJ1-1, with 8 bases fitting TRBD1. V lost 3 bases and J lost 1; bases outside the gene matches: 4. Germline CDR1 is LNHDA and CDR2 is SQIVND (reference sequence). The CDR3 consists of 15 residues.

The rearrangement links TRBV6-9 to TRBJ2-7; 7 positions agree with TRBD2. CDR3 length: 14 amino acids. Germline CDR1 is MNHGY and CDR2 is SVAAGI. Trimming at V came to 6 bases and at J to 2 bases, leaving 7 bases not matched to a gene. The CDR3 sequence is CASRTAGRTYEQYF. In nucleotides, the CDR3 is TGTGCCAGCAGGACAGCGGGACGGACCTACGAGCAGTACTTC.

The V and J genes are TRBV28 and TRBJ1-1; D uncertain. The CDR3 extends over 13 amino acids. CDR1 is MDHEN, CDR2 SYDVKM, per germline. V lost 3 bases and J 1 base, leaving 6 bases between the germline ends. The CDR3 region has the DNA TGTGCCAGCAGTTTGTCCGGGAACACTGAAGCTTTCTTT. It codes for CASSLSGNTEAFF. Using reference TRBV28 and TRBJ1-1 for the parts outside the CDR3, the full variable domain is DVKVTQSSRYLVKRTGEKVFLECVQDMDHENMFWYRQDPGLGLRLIYFSYDVKMKEKGDIPEGYSVSREKKERFSLILESASTNQTSMYLCASSLSGNTEAFFGQGTRLTVV.

This chain connects TRBV30 to TRBJ2-1; 10 bases are shared with TRBD2. V shed 0 bases and J 0 bases; nucleotides not matched to a gene: 2. CDR1 is GTSNPN, CDR2 SVGIG, per germline (reference sequence). The CDR3 covers 16 residues. The CDR3: CAWSVASGSSYNEQFF. CDR3 nucleotides: TGTGCCTGGAGTGTCGCTAGCGGGAGCTCCTACAATGAGCAGTTCTTC.

The table lists this clone with a count of one. This chain links TRBV19 with TRBJ2-3; weak D call: TRBD2 (5 bases). The V end was cut by 1 base, the J end by 6 bases, with 17 bases between. Per the germline V gene, CDR1 is LNHDA and CDR2 is SQIVND (reference sequence). The CDR3 extends over 16 amino acids. The CDR3 bases are TGTGCCAGTAGTATAGTGAGAGGGAGAGGCAGGGATACGCAGTATTTT. This translates into CASSIVRGRGRDTQYF.